This TCR beta chain comes out of a study of T cells expressing NK-cell markers. Study in general: HCMV seropositivity characterized seven of the eight sequenced donors, and seronegativity one.

Reanalyzing the 5' RACE reads, TCRdb keeps one entry per CDR3 protein, without DNA. The repertoire table contains about 300,000 distinct CDR3 sequences. Worth noting for this clonotype: Antigen: not known.

Study observations and caveats: These clonotypes also led the CD3+CD56-NKG2C+ fraction in a handful of donors.

This CDR3 is built from 15 residues. CDR1 is LGHNA and CDR2 is YNFKEQ in the germline V gene. Sequencing was performed on blood T cells: a sorted CD56 or NKG2C T cell subset, CD4+ or CD8+ T cells, or bulk PBMC T cells (not recorded which). This chain joins TRBV4-2 and TRBJ1-3; TCRdb selects TRBD1, and the lack of DNA leaves this call unchecked. This receptor was obtained from a woman aged 18 to 69 in good health. The CDR3 protein is CASSPEGAGGNTIYF.